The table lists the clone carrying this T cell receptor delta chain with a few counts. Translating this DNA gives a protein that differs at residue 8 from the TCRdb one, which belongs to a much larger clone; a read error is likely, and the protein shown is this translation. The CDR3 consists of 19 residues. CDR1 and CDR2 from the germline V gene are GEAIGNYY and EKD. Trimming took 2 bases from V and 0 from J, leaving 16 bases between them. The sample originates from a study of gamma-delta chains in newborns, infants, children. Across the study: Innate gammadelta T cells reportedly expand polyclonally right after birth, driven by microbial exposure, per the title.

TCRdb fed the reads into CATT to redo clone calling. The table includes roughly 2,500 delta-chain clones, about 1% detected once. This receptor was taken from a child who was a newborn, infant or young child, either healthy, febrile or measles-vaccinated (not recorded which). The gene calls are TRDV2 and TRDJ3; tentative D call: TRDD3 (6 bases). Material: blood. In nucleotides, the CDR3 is TGTGCCTGTGACAGAAGGGGGACGTTAAGCTCCTGGGACACCCGACAGATGTTTTTC. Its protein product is CACDRRGTLSSWDTRQMFF.